This T cell receptor (beta chain) was profiled in a study of lymphopenia after photon versus proton radiotherapy. Sequenced by immunoSEQ multiplex PCR; TCRdb stores in-frame clones only, minus some. In the table there are more than 9,500 clones, around 89% of which are singletons. The study, taken as a whole, reports: Post-nadir TCR diversity decline inversely tracked overall survival among those who died.

Concerning this clone: Its antigen is unknown.

This CDR3 region has 14 residues. Trimming stripped 1 base from V and 7 bases from J, with 13 bases between. CDR1 is GTSNPN and CDR2 is SVGIG in the germline V gene (reference sequence). The rearrangement joins TRBV30 to TRBJ2-2, with D possibly TRBD1 on 5 matching bases. The source is a man in his 60s with pancreatic cancer. Here the sequenced sample was peripheral blood, taken from a patient treated with proton-based radiotherapy. CDR3 bases: TGTGCCTGGAGTGGCAATTGGGGCGGCGGGGAGCTGTTTTTT. As protein: CAWSGNWGGGELFF.